The 31 T cell receptor beta chains in this list originate from one sample, sequenced in a study of T cell repertoires in cytomegalovirus infection. MiXCR was run by TCRdb on the reads, yielding one entry per CDR3 protein. The table shows around 750,000 distinct CDR3 sequences, with around a third occurring only once. Antigens for these TCRs are unknown. The sample consisted of cultured CD8+ T cells from PBMCs, taken from culture after CMV antigen stimulation. The source of these receptors is a human donor in good health (CMV status not recorded). Some clones in this sample may be carry-over from other donors' samples.

This clonotype was picked up a small number of times. The V gene is TRBV7-9, the J gene TRBJ2-7; weak D call: TRBD1 (5 bases). The V end lost 5 bases, the J end lost 4 bases, and 12 bases lay between the germline ends. The CDR3 loop spans 13 amino acids. Germline loops: CDR1 SEHNR, CDR2 FQNEAQ (reference sequence). CDR3 bases: TGTGCCAGCAGCACAGGTGGGCAGTACGAGCAGTACGTC. This sequence encodes CASSTGGQYEQYV.

This CDR3 reads CASGKQGWTGELFF. The CDR3 region has the DNA TGTGCTAGTGGGAAACAGGGTTGGACCGGGGAGCTGTTTTTT. V usage is TRBV12-5 and J usage is TRBJ2-2; tentatively, D is TRBD1 (6 bases). V was pared by 6 bases and J by 5 bases, with 13 bases between. The CDR3 runs 14 residues. The germline V gene has CDR1 LGHNT and CDR2 FRNRAP.

Remarks on this clonotype: This CDR3 is missing its conserved last phenylalanine or tryptophan, likely due to a read error. The chain is built from TRBV19 and TRBJ1-2; D remains ambiguous. The germline CDR1 and CDR2 sequences are LNHDA and SQIVND (reference sequence). The CDR3 has 12 residues. Trimming left V 5 bases short and J 8 bases short, with 12 bases between. CDR3 sequence: CASSDTREGYTL. DNA of the CDR3: TGTGCCAGTAGTGACACCCGGGAAGGCTACACCCTC.

This clonotype was seen at least ten times. The CDR3 sequence is CASSYSIELPQHF. DNA of the CDR3: TGTGCCAGCAGTTACTCGATCGAATTGCCCCAGCATTTT. The genes are TRBV6-2 or TRBV6-3 and TRBJ1-5; D gene unclear. The V end was cut by 0 bases, the J end by 9 bases, with 9 bases between. Germline loops: CDR1 MNHEY, CDR2 SVGEGT. The CDR3 totals 13 residues.

This clonotype was detected many times. CDR3 sequence: CASSSDRFFSYEQYV. The CDR3 region has the DNA TGTGCCAGCAGTTCGGACAGGTTCTTCTCCTACGAGCAGTACGTC. The chain has TRBV7-9 and TRBJ2-7, with 7 positions matching TRBD1. The CDR3 is made up of 15 amino acids. With 6 bases clipped from V and 0 bases from J, the junction kept 8 bases outside the gene matches. The germline CDR1 and CDR2 sequences are SEHNR and FQNEAQ (reference sequence).

This chain links TRBV19 with TRBJ1-5, with 8 nucleotides matching TRBD1. The germline V gene has CDR1 LNHDA and CDR2 SQIVND (reference sequence). The V segment lost 9 bases and the J segment 6 bases; nucleotides outside the gene matches: 7. The CDR3 sequence is 13 residues long. The CDR3 DNA reads TGTGCCAGCAGGGGGCAAAAGGGTCAGCCCCAGCATTTT. Translating it yields CASRGQKGQPQHF.

The chain employs TRBV7-9 and TRBJ2-3; D perhaps matches TRBD2 (6 bases). Germline loops: CDR1 SEHNR, CDR2 FQNEAQ (reference sequence). V dropped 5 bases and J dropped 1 base, with 16 bases sitting between them. The CDR3 is 16 residues long. The CDR3 coding sequence is TGTGCCAGCAGCCAGACTACGGGGGTCGGCACAGATACGCAGTATTTT. Encoded protein: CASSQTTGVGTDTQYF.

The rearrangement links TRBV6-2 or TRBV6-3 to TRBJ2-7, with a weak D call TRBD2 (6 bases). This CDR3 region has 12 residues. The V end lost 9 bases, the J end lost 0 bases, and 9 bases lay between the germline ends. Per germline, CDR1 MNHEY and CDR2 SVGEGT. CDR3: CASGGSSYEQYV. CDR3 coding DNA: TGTGCCAGTGGAGGGAGCTCCTACGAGCAGTACGTC.

In this sample, this clonotype turned up a few times. This sequence joins TRBV6-1 and TRBJ1-1, with 7 bases aligning to TRBD1. V shed 2 bases, J shed 2 bases, and the junction held 5 bases outside the gene matches. From germline, CDR1 is MNHNS and CDR2 SASEGT. This CDR3 is built from 15 residues. CDR3 bases: TGTGCCAGCAGTGAACCGGGACAGATAAACACTGAAGCTTTCTTT. Its translation: CASSEPGQINTEAFF.

This clonotype was observed a few times. The chain combines TRBV6-5 with TRBJ2-7; D might be TRBD1 or TRBD2, each matching 6 bases. The V gene lost 5 bases and the J gene lost 0 bases, with 20 bases spanning the gap. From germline, CDR1 is MNHEY and CDR2 SVGAGI. The CDR3 has 17 amino acids. CDR3 region: CASSILGGHLPSYEQYF. CDR3 coding DNA: TGTGCCAGCAGTATACTCGGGGGACACCTGCCCTCCTACGAGCAGTACTTC.

V usage is TRBV6-5 and J usage is TRBJ2-2; maybe TRBD2 (5 bases). Trimming removed 6 bases from V and 2 bases from J, with 16 bases in between. Germline V gives CDR1 MNHEY, CDR2 SVGAGI. This CDR3 contains 16 residues. CDR3 sequence (DNA): TGTGCCAGCAGCGAGGGCGGGCGGATCAACACCGGGGAGCTGTTTTTT. Encoded protein: CASSEGGRINTGELFF.

The chain is built from TRBV6-1 and TRBJ2-7; D is tentatively TRBD1 or TRBD2 (6 bases each). Germline V gives CDR1 MNHNS, CDR2 SASEGT. This CDR3 comprises 15 residues. Trimming cost V 6 bases and J 0 bases, with 15 bases left between them. CDR3 loop: CASRYRRGSSYEQYV. In DNA form, the CDR3 reads TGTGCCAGCAGATACCGGAGGGGGAGCTCCTACGAGCAGTACGTC.

This clonotype has more than one count but fewer than ten. This chain connects TRBV6-6 to TRBJ2-7; tentatively, D is TRBD2 (5 bases). Trimming took 0 bases from V and 1 from J, leaving 10 bases between them. The CDR3 has 15 amino acids. Per germline, CDR1 MNHNY and CDR2 SVGAGI (reference sequence). The CDR3 loop is CASSYSERQSYEQYF. The CDR3 coding sequence is TGTGCCAGCAGTTACTCGGAGCGGCAGTCCTACGAGCAGTACTTC.

The chain has TRBV28 and TRBJ1-1; 9 nucleotides align to TRBD1. The CDR3 has 15 residues. The V segment lost 5 bases and the J segment 3 bases; nucleotides outside the gene matches: 7. The germline CDR1 and CDR2 sequences are MDHEN and SYDVKM. CDR3 in DNA: TGTGCCAGCAGTCAGGACAGGGGACCGTACACTGAAGCTTTCTTT. Encoded protein: CASSQDRGPYTEAFF.

The genes are TRBV6-6 and TRBJ2-1, with 9 positions matching TRBD2. CDR1 and CDR2 (germline): MNHNY, SVGAGI (reference sequence). Unmatched junction bases numbered 7, after V lost 4 bases and J lost 6 bases. The CDR3 runs 15 residues. The CDR3 DNA is TGTGCCAGCAGTTCTCCTAGCGGGGTTTCCAATGAGCAGTTCTTC. Protein: CASSSPSGVSNEQFF.

This chain links TRBV11-2 with TRBJ1-1, with unresolved D. This CDR3 spans 18 amino acids. Germline V gene sequence: CDR1 SGHAT, CDR2 FQNNGV. Trimming removed 0 bases from V and 2 bases from J, with 19 bases in between. The CDR3 DNA sequence: TGTGCCAGCAGCTTAGATTGGCCGAGTGCACTCTTAAACACTGAAGCTTTCTTT. It is translated as CASSLDWPSALLNTEAFF.

At least ten counts were recorded for this clonotype. The CDR3, as DNA: TGTGCCAGTAGTATGGGGGCGGGGGCGCTTCAGCCCCAGCATTTT. This sequence encodes CASSMGAGALQPQHF. This sequence joins TRBV19 and TRBJ1-5, with a tentative D call TRBD1 (6 bases). Looked up from germline, CDR1 is LNHDA and CDR2 is SQIVND (reference sequence). The CDR3 has 15 amino acids. Between the trimmed V and J ends, which lost 3 bases and 6 bases, there was a span of 15 bases.

Ten or more counts support this clonotype. The chain employs TRBV7-8 and TRBJ1-5; D may be TRBD1 (6 bases). The V gene lost 1 base and the J gene lost 5 bases, with 12 bases spanning the gap. This CDR3 contains 15 residues. Germline assignment: CDR1 SGHVS and CDR2 FQNEAQ. CDR3: CASSLEGGEDQPQHF. The CDR3, as DNA: TGTGCCAGCAGCTTAGAGGGGGGGGAGGATCAGCCCCAGCATTTT.

The chain recombines TRBV7-4 with TRBJ1-5; possible D gene TRBD1, 6 bases. CDR1 SGHVT and CDR2 SQSDAQ come from the germline V gene. Trimming cost V 11 bases and J 0 bases, with 8 bases left between them. The CDR3 has 12 residues. For the CDR3, the DNA is TGTGCCGGACAGACTAGCAATCAGCCCCAGCATTTT. Amino acids: CAGQTSNQPQHF.

The gene calls are TRBV6-1 and TRBJ2-7; TRBD2 might be the D (6 bases). Germline V gene data show CDR1 as MNHNS and CDR2 as SASEGT. The V end lost 2 bases, the J end lost 4 bases, and 12 bases lay between the germline ends. The CDR3 totals 14 residues. The CDR3 nucleotides are TGTGCCAGCAGTGAAATAGCAGGGAGGTACGAGCAGTACGTC. As protein: CASSEIAGRYEQYV.

Comments on this clonotype: Sequence at one end of the junction differs from germline and may be a read error. This chain joins TRBV7-4 and TRBJ2-5; 9 bases are shared with TRBD1. The germline V gene has CDR1 SGHVT and CDR2 SQSDAQ. The CDR3 totals 14 residues. This CDR3 reads CAGSPQGAQETQYF. In DNA, the CDR3 is TGTGCCGGCAGCCCACAGGGGGCCCAAGAGACCCAGTACTTC.

V usage is TRBV27 and J usage is TRBJ1-2, with 8 bases aligning to TRBD1. Germline V lookup: CDR1 MNHEY, CDR2 SMNVEV (reference sequence). This CDR3 has 15 residues. V shed 5 bases and J 2 bases; nucleotides not matched to a gene: 7. CDR3 sequence: CASSVSSGGNYGYTF. The DNA for the CDR3 is TGTGCCAGCAGTGTCAGTTCAGGGGGCAACTATGGCTACACCTTC.

This clonotype was seen more than once but under ten times. The chain recombines TRBV27 with TRBJ1-2; possibly TRBD1 for D (5 bases). The CDR3 totals 16 residues. V was pared by 2 bases and J by 3 bases, with 16 bases between. Germline loops: CDR1 MNHEY, CDR2 SMNVEV (reference sequence). The chain's CDR3 is CASSLTGPPKYYGYTF. CDR3 nucleotide sequence: TGTGCCAGCAGTTTAACGGGGCCGCCGAAATACTATGGCTACACCTTC.

The chain is built from TRBV19 and TRBJ2-3; 10 positions match TRBD1. The CDR3 extends over 20 amino acids. V shed 5 bases, J shed 1 base, and the junction held 18 bases outside the gene matches. Germline CDR1 and CDR2: LNHDA and SQIVND (reference sequence). This CDR3 reads CASSRDRGYPDGGGTDTQYF. The CDR3 DNA follows: TGTGCCAGTAGTCGGGACAGGGGATACCCGGACGGAGGAGGCACAGATACGCAGTATTTT.

This clonotype came up a few times. V and J are TRBV27 and TRBJ1-1, with 7 bases that match TRBD1. Losses at the gene ends were 7 bases for V and 8 bases for J; bases not matched to a gene: 10. CDR3 length equals 13 residues. Germline V CDR1 and CDR2: MNHEY, SMNVEV (reference sequence). In nucleotides, the CDR3 is TGTGCCAGCAAAGGGGGCGTTTGGGAAGAAGCTTTCTTT. Its protein is CASKGGVWEEAFF.

This chain connects TRBV12-3 or TRBV12-4 to TRBJ2-7; 7 bases fit TRBD2. After removal of 5 bases from V and 2 bases from J, the junction contained 6 bases not matched to a gene. The CDR3 spans 14 residues. The CDR3 sequence: CASSPSGTTYEQYV. CDR3 coding DNA: TGTGCCAGCAGTCCCTCAGGGACTACCTACGAGCAGTACGTC.

This clonotype has ten or more counts. This chain uses TRBV7-2 with TRBJ2-1, with a weak D call TRBD2 (6 bases). This CDR3 comprises 14 residues. Germline V gene lookup returns CDR1 SGHTA and CDR2 FQGNSA. V lost 1 base to trimming and J lost 6 bases, with 10 bases between them. CDR3 DNA sequence: TGTGCCAGCAGCTTAGAGCGGGCTCTCAATGAGCAGTTCTTC. Its translation is CASSLERALNEQFF.

This clonotype was counted only a few times. This sequence joins TRBV14 and TRBJ2-1; no clear D. V was cut by 0 bases and J by 10 bases, with 19 bases left in between. The germline gives CDR1 SGHDN, CDR2 FVKESK. The CDR3 loop spans 16 amino acids. In DNA, the CDR3 is TGTGCCAGCAGCCAAGAAGGAAAGACTCCCGGTGGGGAGCAGTTCTTC. Encoded protein: CASSQEGKTPGGEQFF.

The V call is TRBV6-5, the J call TRBJ2-1, with 9 bases aligning to TRBD2. V was pared by 2 bases and J by 2 bases, with 4 bases of the junction left unmatched. CDR1 MNHEY and CDR2 SVGAGI come from the germline V gene. This CDR3 spans 16 amino acids. Written as DNA, the CDR3 is TGTGCCAGCAGTTACGTAGCGGGGGTACCCTACAATGAGCAGTTCTTC. It specifies CASSYVAGVPYNEQFF.

As DNA, the CDR3 is TGTGCCAGCAGTTTTGGTGGGGCAGGCAATACGCAGTATTTT. It translates to CASSFGGAGNTQYF. The chain carries TRBV27 and TRBJ2-3; a possible D gene is TRBD1 (5 bases). Germline CDR1 reads MNHEY; CDR2 reads SMNVEV (reference sequence). Trimming shortened V by 3 bases and J by 7 bases, and 14 bases separated the two germline ends. The CDR3 is made up of 14 amino acids.

This clonotype was recorded a few times. The CDR3 nucleotides read TGTGCCAGCAGCTACAGACAGGGAGGGATGAACACTGAAGCTTTCTTT. It translates to CASSYRQGGMNTEAFF. The rearrangement joins TRBV6-2 or TRBV6-3 to TRBJ1-1, with 7 positions matching TRBD1. Germline loops: CDR1 MNHEY, CDR2 SVGEGT. The CDR3 consists of 16 residues. V dropped 6 bases and J dropped 0; count of bases not matched to a gene: 10.